These T cell receptor beta chains were read from a single sample in a study of preoperative IRX-2 immunotherapy in early breast cancer. Profiling relied on immunoSEQ multiplex PCR, and the TCRdb table lists in-frame clones only, not all of them. The repertoire holds around 24,000 clones, with around 74% as singletons. Sequencing was performed on lymph node tissue, taken after IRX-2 immunotherapy. The receptors come from a human donor with breast cancer. Each CDR3 is given without its conserved first and last residue.

v_call cdr3_aa
TRBV7-7 ASSLRRRTDTQY
TRBV22-1 ASSLDSGYGYT
TRBV7-6 ASSFRPGSPREQY
TRBV7-6 ASSLDVGQQYNEQF
TRBV11-3 ASSEGQYNQPQH
TRBV14 ASSRISGANTGELF
TRBV29-1 SVEGGSGNTIY
TRBV6-8 ASTPLQASAKNIQY
TRBV1 ASSQGTGGTYEQY
TRBV29-1 SVKFAAGTSNQPQH
TRBV19 ASSIGLAGDVGELF
TRBV28 ASTPGISLNQPQH
TRBV29-1 SVDVTGGHEQY
TRBV2 ASSEAGDEQY
TRBV6-8 ARRQGVNTIY
TRBV6-8 ASSYSLANEQF
TRBV11-3 ASSSGGRLNSNQPQH
TRBV15 ATSREGNQGAGGYT
TRBV5-1 ASSLGTSGFTGELF
TRBV6-8 ASRMDRGRYEQY
TRBV7-4 ASSLSGTGGFDQPQH
TRBV7-6 ASSVSGRAGDTQY
TRBV6-8 ASSGQAYSTKNIQY
TRBV6-8 ASTTTTTGGDTEAF
TRBV27 ASSPSPPAENTEAF
TRBV11-3 ASSPPSGTQETQY
TRBV6-8 ASSYHSGISVEKLF
TRBV19 ASRSGTDTDTQY
TRBV5-1 ASMQAGGSGNTIY
TRBV19 ASMEVSRDNEQF
TRBV19 ASRNSGTGYGYT
TRBV28 ASSFRGQGKGYT
TRBV19 ASTTLGGNTEAF
TRBV12-5 ASGLAQKDNYEGTTEAF
TRBV28 ASSRQGETQY
TRBV7-2 ASSLVLGETQY
TRBV15 ATSRGGLAAYEQY
TRBV19 ASSAGGSGNTIY
TRBV5-1 ASSLVPPGLAGGGETQY
TRBV7-6 ASSYRGASYEQY
TRBV6-8 ASSYSDYGYT
TRBV11-3 ASELGGRTNQPQH
TRBV11-3 ASSWGTGMENTIY
TRBV6-8 ASSYSRGRARETQY